This passage covers 19 T cell receptor beta chains from one sample sequenced in a study of tissue T cells after allogeneic stem cell transplantation. The method was immunoSEQ multiplex PCR; TCRdb's version includes in-frame clones alone and lacks a portion of them. The top ten hold around 4.1% of the sample, which has thousands of clones, about 50% seen once. Time point of the sample: mouse harvest day 7 after allogeneic transplant. Mouse grafts combined 10^7 T-cell-depleted bone marrow cells with 10^6 splenic CD5+ T cells. The sequencing input was gut tissue. The receptors were sampled from a female BALB/c mouse given C57BL/6 T cells with graft-versus-host disease after an allogeneic hematopoietic cell transplant.

About this clone itself: The genes and germline here are from mouse. From the germline J gene comes the end of the CDR3, since the read stops 1 residue before it. V gene TRBV3 combines with J gene TRBJ2-7; D is possibly TRBD2 (5 bases). With 1 base removed from V and 5 bases from J, the gap between germline ends came to 6 bases. Germline V CDR1 and CDR2: SNHLY, FYNGKV (reference sequence). The CDR3 sequence is 12 residues long. This CDR3 reads CASSLVGNEQYF. Partial CDR3 DNA: TGTGCCAGCAGCTTAGTGGGGAATGAACAGTAC.

Remarks on this clone: Gene names follow the mouse nomenclature. The read stops 1 residue short of the end of the CDR3; the missing end is completed from the germline J gene. The V gene is TRBV31, the J gene TRBJ1-2; the D is unclear. V was cut by 2 bases and J by 0 bases, with 10 bases left in between. This CDR3 comprises 14 residues. CDR1 and CDR2 (germline): GKSSPN, SITVG. Incomplete CDR3 DNA: TGTGCCTGGAGTTCCCGGGCCGCAAACTCCGACTACACC. As protein: CAWSSRAANSDYT. The full CDR3 sequence reads CAWSSRAANSDYTF.

A word on this clone: All gene names here are mouse names. Read sequence stops 1 residue before the CDR3 end, and the germline J gene provides the missing end. The chain couples TRBV12-1 to TRBJ1-4; D unclear. V was shortened by 0 bases and J by 1 base, with 5 bases between the two germline ends. The CDR3 is 14 residues long. CDR1 is SGHSN and CDR2 is HYEKVE in the germline V gene. CDR3 sequence: CASSLSSSNERLFF. The part of the CDR3 DNA that was read is TGTGCCAGCTCTCTCAGCAGTTCCAACGAAAGATTATTT. The variable domain in full, with the rest retrieved from reference TRBV12-1 and TRBJ1-4, is DSGVVQSPRHIIKEKGGRSVLTCIPISGHSNVVWYQQTLGKELKFLIQHYEKVERDKGFLPSRFSVQQFDDYHSEMNMSALELEDSAMYFCASSLSSSNERLFFGHGTKLSVL.

By share of the sample, this clone is medium-sized. Any gene name here is a mouse gene name. The CDR3 end is not reached by the read, which stops 1 residue before it; the germline J gene fills it in. J is TRBJ2-7 and V is TRBV23; TRBD1 is taken as the D call from the table, unchecked against the DNA. CDR1 KGHTA and CDR2 FQNQQP come from the germline V gene. The CDR3 is made up of 14 amino acids. The part of the CDR3 DNA that was read is TGCTCCAGCAGTTCCGGGACAGGGAGGAATGAACAGTAC. Translation: CSSSSGTGRNEQY. The whole CDR3 protein reads CSSSSGTGRNEQYF.

Worth noting for this clone: Gene names refer to mouse genes. The read terminates 1 residue ahead of where the CDR3 ends, so the germline J gene completes it. The rearrangement links TRBV26 to TRBJ2-3, with TRBD2 matching 14 bases. J gave up 3 bases and V 6 bases, and 2 bases lay outside the gene matches. Per the germline V gene, CDR1 is KGHPV and CDR2 is FQNQEV (reference sequence). The CDR3 totals 15 residues. The sequenced part of the CDR3 DNA is TGTGCCAGCAGCGGGGACTGGGGGGGCGCAGAAACGCTGTAT. It codes for CASSGDWGGAETLY. The entire CDR3 protein reads CASSGDWGGAETLYF.

For this clone: The gene symbols are mouse symbols. CDR3 loop: CASSPGGRNSPLYF. The covered CDR3 bases are TGTGCTAGCAGTCCGGGGGGGAGGAATTCGCCCCTCTAC. The chain uses TRBV29 and TRBJ1-6; TRBD1 is a possible D gene (5 bases). The read ends 1 residue shy of where the CDR3 ends; the end is completed using the germline J gene. TRBJ1-6 qualifies as an ORF whose function is uncertain. The ends were cut back, 5 bases at V and 7 bases at J, with 12 bases in the middle. CDR1 MSHET and CDR2 SYDVDS come from the germline V gene. The CDR3 spans 14 residues.

For this clone: Gene names denote mouse genes. The DNA ends 1 residue before the CDR3 does, and the rest of the CDR3 is filled in from the germline J gene. This rearrangement joins TRBV26 to TRBJ1-1; no clear D. Trimming stripped 3 bases from V and 0 bases from J, with 8 bases between. The CDR3 spans 14 residues. CDR1 and CDR2 (germline): KGHPV, FQNQEV (reference sequence). The CDR3 protein is CASSLVHANTEVFF. CDR3 DNA (partial): TGTGCCAGCAGTCTAGTACACGCAAACACAGAAGTCTTC.

This clone was recorded a few times. Germline and genes: mouse. The read terminates 1 residue ahead of where the CDR3 ends, so the germline J gene completes it. This chain joins TRBV20 and TRBJ2-7, with 7 bases fitting TRBD1. Germline trimming cut 0 bases from V and 4 bases from J; bases unmatched to any gene: 0. The CDR3 extends over 12 amino acids. Germline CDR1 is GFQATS and CDR2 is STVNSAI. The sequenced CDR3 bases are TGTGGTGCTAGGGAGGGACAGTATGAACAGTAC. Its protein is CGAREGQYEQY. The entire CDR3 sequence reads CGAREGQYEQYF.

A remark on this clone: Gene names follow the mouse nomenclature. The read is 1 residue too short to cover the CDR3 end, so that end is filled in from the germline J gene. The V call is TRBV15, the J call TRBJ2-3, with no clear D. Trimming left V 6 bases short and J 3 bases short, with 1 base between. Germline values: CDR1 SGHND, CDR2 FRSKSL. The CDR3 covers 10 residues. CDR3 amino acids: CASRAETLYF. The sequenced CDR3 bases are TGTGCCAGCAGAGCAGAAACGCTGTAT.

Comments on this clone: The gene names given are mouse names. Read coverage stops 1 residue before the CDR3 terminus; the germline J gene supplies the remainder. This chain uses TRBV3 with TRBJ2-1, with 10 positions matching TRBD2. This CDR3 spans 15 amino acids. The germline CDR1 and CDR2 sequences are SNHLY and FYNGKV (reference sequence). V lost 5 bases and J lost 1; bases outside the gene matches: 2. The CDR3 spells CASSPGLGNYAEQFF. The covered CDR3 bases are TGTGCCAGCAGCCCGGGACTGGGGAACTATGCTGAGCAGTTC. Full variable domain (remainder filled in from reference TRBV3 and TRBJ2-1): GPKVLQIPSHQIIDMGQMVTLNCDPVSNHLYFYWYKQILGQQMEFLVNFYNGKVMEKSKLFKDQFSVERPDGSYFTLKIQPTALEDSAVYFCASSPGLGNYAEQFFGPGTRLTVL.

Regarding this clone: Germline and genes here are mouse. The CDR3 is cut off 1 residue early in the read; its end comes from the germline J gene. The chain uses TRBV26 and TRBJ1-1; D is unresolved. CDR3 length: 11 residues. Trimming cost V 5 bases and J 3 bases, with 4 bases left between them. Germline-derived CDR1 and CDR2 are KGHPV and FQNQEV (reference sequence). CDR3 in amino acids: CASSRDTEVFF. CDR3 bases read: TGTGCCAGCAGTAGGGACACAGAAGTCTTC.

Turning to this clone: Gene labels here are mouse ones. The CDR3 end is not reached by the read, which stops 1 residue before it; the germline J gene fills it in. The chain has TRBV16 and TRBJ1-1; D call uncertain. This CDR3 comprises 13 residues. Germline loops: CDR1 SGHSA, CDR2 FRNQAP. The germline V and J ends were trimmed by 3 bases and 0 bases, with 5 bases remaining between them. The DNA read from the CDR3 is TGTGCAAGCAGCTTCGGAGCAAACACAGAAGTCTTC. This encodes CASSFGANTEVF. The complete CDR3 protein is CASSFGANTEVFF.

The sample holds a few counts of this clone. Mouse names are used for the genes. The CDR3 end falls 1 residue outside the read, so it is completed with the germline J gene. This chain links TRBV13-2 with TRBJ1-1; D not resolved. Between the trimmed V and J ends, which lost 1 base and 1 base, there was a span of 5 bases. The CDR3 sequence is 13 residues long. Germline V gene sequence: CDR1 NNHNN, CDR2 SYGAGS (reference sequence). The DNA read from the CDR3 is TGTGCCAGCGGTGATAACAAAAACACAGAAGTCTTC. This translates into CASGDNKNTEVF. The whole CDR3 protein reads CASGDNKNTEVFF.

To note about this clone: Gene labels here are mouse ones. Sequencing ends 1 residue short of the CDR3 end; the germline J gene provides the rest. The chain combines TRBV13-1 with TRBJ2-7; 11 bases line up with TRBD2. Looked up from germline, CDR1 is NSHNY and CDR2 is SYGAGN. Germline trimming cut 0 bases from V and 4 bases from J; bases unmatched to any gene: 3. The CDR3 is 15 amino acids. The CDR3 loop is CASSDDRDWGYEQYF. Incomplete CDR3 DNA: TGTGCCAGCAGTGATGACCGGGACTGGGGGTATGAACAGTAC.

Concerning this clone: The gene names here belong to mouse. With the read ending 1 residue before the CDR3 end, the germline J gene is used to fill in that end. V is TRBV4 and J is TRBJ2-3; the match to TRBD2 covers 8 bases. Trimming took 4 bases from V and 6 from J; bases not matched to a gene: 3. Germline CDR1 reads LGHDT; CDR2 reads YNNKQL (reference sequence). The CDR3 extends over 13 amino acids. The sequenced part of the CDR3 DNA is TGTGCCAGCAGCTTGGACTGGGTCGAAACGCTGTAT. It is translated as CASSLDWVETLY. The whole CDR3 protein reads CASSLDWVETLYF.

For this clone: Gene labels here are mouse ones. The sequenced fragment ends 1 residue before the CDR3 boundary, so the rest is inferred from the germline J gene. The genes are TRBV1 and TRBJ2-7; 9 bases match TRBD1. CDR1 is NSQYPW and CDR2 is LRSPGD in the germline V gene (reference sequence). The CDR3 has 13 amino acids. V shed 4 bases and J 7 bases; nucleotides not matched to a gene: 5. The part of the CDR3 DNA that was read is TGCACCTGCAGTGACAGGGGGCATTGGGAACAGTAC. Protein: CTCSDRGHWEQY. The CDR3 in full is CTCSDRGHWEQYF.

The table lists this clone with a few counts. Gene names are mouse gene names. The CDR3 end lies 1 residue beyond the end of the read and is filled in from the germline J gene. The chain recombines TRBV3 with TRBJ2-1; perhaps D is TRBD1 or TRBD2 (5 bases each). CDR3 length: 13 amino acids. The germline gives CDR1 SNHLY, CDR2 FYNGKV (reference sequence). The V and J ends lost 2 bases and 7 bases respectively, with 9 bases between them. The CDR3 protein is CASSLIGAAEQFF. CDR3 bases read: TGTGCCAGCAGCTTAATAGGGGCCGCTGAGCAGTTC.

With respect to this clone: The listed genes are named as in mouse. The read comes to an end 1 residue before the CDR3 does, leaving the germline J gene to fill in the end. The chain joins TRBV15 to TRBJ2-1; D perhaps matches TRBD2 (5 bases). This CDR3 has 14 amino acids. The germline V gene encodes CDR1 SGHND and CDR2 FRSKSL. The V and J ends lost 3 bases and 1 base respectively, with 7 bases between them. CDR3 DNA (partial): TGTGCCAGCAGTTTGCTGGGAAACTATGCTGAGCAGTTC. This sequence encodes CASSLLGNYAEQF. Given in full, the CDR3 is CASSLLGNYAEQFF. Together with reference TRBV15 and TRBJ2-1, the CDR3 gives the full variable domain: DAGVTQTPRHEVAEKGQTIILKCEPVSGHNDLFWYRQTKIQGLELLSYFRSKSLMEDGGAFKDRFKAEMLNSSFSTLKIQPTEPKDSAVYLCASSLLGNYAEQFFGPGTRLTVL.

About this clone itself: Each gene name is a mouse one. The read ends 1 residue before the CDR3 terminus; that terminus is restored from the germline J gene. The chain recombines TRBV26 with TRBJ2-7; 8 bases agree with TRBD1. Germline CDR1 KGHPV, CDR2 FQNQEV (reference sequence). This CDR3 region has 12 residues. The trim removed 4 bases at V and 6 bases at J, leaving 2 bases unmatched. CDR3 amino acids: CASSRTGREQYF. The sequenced CDR3 bases are TGTGCCAGCAGTCGGACAGGGCGTGAACAGTAC.